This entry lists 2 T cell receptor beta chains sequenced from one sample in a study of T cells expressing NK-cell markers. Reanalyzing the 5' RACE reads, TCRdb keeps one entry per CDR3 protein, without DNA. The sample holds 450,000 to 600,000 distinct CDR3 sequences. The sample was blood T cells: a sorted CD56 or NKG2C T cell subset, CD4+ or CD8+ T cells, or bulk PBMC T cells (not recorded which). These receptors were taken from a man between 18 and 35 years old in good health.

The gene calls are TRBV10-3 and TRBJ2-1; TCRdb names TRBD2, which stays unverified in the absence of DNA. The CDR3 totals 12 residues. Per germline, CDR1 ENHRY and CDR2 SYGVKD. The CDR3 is CASEGLNNEQFF.

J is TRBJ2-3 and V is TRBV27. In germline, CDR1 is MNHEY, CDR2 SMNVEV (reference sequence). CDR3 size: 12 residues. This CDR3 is CASSLGGVTQYF.